The 2 T cell receptor beta chains presented below share a single source sample, sequenced in a study of tissue T cells after allogeneic stem cell transplantation (dated by TCRdb to between 2022 and 2023). Libraries came from the immunoSEQ multiplex PCR assay. The immuneACCESS repertoire file appears here via TCRdb, limited to in-frame rearrangements. These files lack a portion of the clones; in checked studies, under half of the deficit traces to unresolved V genes, and the cause of the others is not known. Counted in this sample were more than 45,000 clones; 73% of them appeared once. The ten top clones hold about 0.7% of the sample. The sample taken for sequencing was sorted cells pooled from one or two spleens. These receptor sequences come from a pool of C57BL/6 mice in good health.

Of note for this clone: The gene symbols are mouse symbols. From the germline J gene comes the end of the CDR3, since the read stops 1 residue before it. The V gene is TRBV13-1, the J gene TRBJ2-5, with TRBD2 identical over 13 bases. V dropped 10 bases and J dropped 0; count of bases not matched to a gene: 5. CDR1 is NSHNY and CDR2 is SYGAGN in the germline V gene. The CDR3 extends over 15 amino acids. Here the CDR3 reads CASGTGGGNQDTQYF. Incomplete CDR3 DNA: TGTGCCTCCGGGACTGGGGGGGGTAACCAAGACACCCAGTAC.

Remarks on this clone: The germline and genes are mouse ones. The read is 1 residue too short to cover the CDR3 end, so that end is filled in from the germline J gene. The chain employs TRBV31 and TRBJ1-1; no reliable D call. This CDR3 region has 14 residues. The germline V gene has CDR1 GKSSPN and CDR2 SITVG. Trimming cost V 0 bases and J 0 bases, with 8 bases left between them. The CDR3: CAWSLDKSNTEVFF. The sequenced CDR3 bases are TGTGCCTGGAGTCTTGACAAATCAAACACAGAAGTCTTC. Combining the CDR3 with reference TRBV31 and TRBJ1-1 gives the whole variable domain AQTIHQWPVAEIKAVGSPLSLGCTIKGKSSPNLYWYWQATGGTLQQLFYSITVGQVESVVQLNLSASRPKDDQFILSTEKLLLSHSGFYLCAWSLDKSNTEVFFGKGTRLTVV.